This T cell receptor beta chain derives from a study of T cells in women clearing cervical HPV infection. Looking at the study overall: Cases were women with histologically confirmed HPV16-related CIN3 or worse, including a couple of invasive cancers. For cases, blood was sampled a median roughly 150 days after lesion detection, interquartile range roughly 85 to 200 days. HLA type could not be excluded as a confounder.

A note on this clone: From the germline J gene comes the end of the CDR3, since the read stops 3 residues before it.

Between the trimmed V and J ends, which lost 6 bases and 3 bases, there was a span of 17 bases. CDR1 GTSNPN and CDR2 SVGIG come from the germline V gene (reference sequence). CDR3 size: 14 residues. The protocol was immunoSEQ multiplex PCR, while the TCRdb copy is restricted to in-frame clones and leaves out a portion. The listing contains some 40,000 clones. The chain couples TRBV30 to TRBJ2-5; D is perhaps TRBD2 (5 bases). Sequenced material: blood buffy coat. The TCR comes from a woman aged 18 to 69 with a cervical HPV16 infection that either progressed to CIN3+ or cleared (not recorded which). The part of the CDR3 DNA that was read is TGTGCCTGTTACGTCCGAGCGGCGAAAGAGACC. Translated: CACYVRAAKET. The full CDR3 protein reads CACYVRAAKETQYF.